The 27 T cell receptor beta chains presented below share a single source sample, sequenced in a study of T-cell reconstitution after alpha-beta-depleted transplantation in children. Library preparation (for TCRbeta) was performed with unique molecular identifiers. Each CDR3 protein gets one entry after TCRdb re-called the PCR reads with MiXCR. The profile shows about 120,000 distinct CDR3 sequences, approximately 10% of them singletons. Sequences were derived from PBMCs from the stem cell graft donor, sampled from the stem cell graft. All receptors come from a human donor who donated a stem cell graft to a child with acute lymphoblastic leukemia.

This clonotype came up many times. The gene calls are TRBV27 and TRBJ2-5; TRBD2 might be the D (5 bases). The CDR3 has 13 amino acids. The germline gives CDR1 MNHEY, CDR2 SMNVEV (reference sequence). V was shortened by 5 bases and J by 4 bases, with 11 bases between the two germline ends. The CDR3 DNA reads as TGTGCCAGCAGTCCGCGGGTCGGAGAGACCCAGTACTTC. This gives the protein CASSPRVGETQYF.

This clonotype was found many times. The V gene is TRBV19, the J gene TRBJ2-5; 11 bases fit TRBD2. Germline assignment: CDR1 LNHDA and CDR2 SQIVND (reference sequence). V shed 8 bases, J shed 0 bases, and the junction held 5 bases outside the gene matches. The CDR3 is 15 residues long. Here the CDR3 DNA reads TGTGCCAGTGGCACACTAGCGGGGGACCAAGAGACCCAGTACTTC. Translated: CASGTLAGDQETQYF.

This clonotype was detected ten times or more. CDR3 region: CSASQSRRSGANVLTF. CDR3 coding DNA: TGCAGTGCTAGCCAGTCCCGACGCTCTGGGGCCAACGTCCTGACTTTC. The chain uses TRBV20-1 and TRBJ2-6, with no clear D. CDR3 size: 16 residues. The germline V gene encodes CDR1 DFQATT and CDR2 SNEGSKA (reference sequence). V was shortened by 3 bases and J by 0 bases, with 12 bases between the two germline ends.

This clonotype was seen many times. This chain joins TRBV24-1 and TRBJ2-1; D uncertain. Deletions cut 6 bases from V and 1 base from J, with 6 bases between. The CDR3 has 13 residues. CDR1 is KGHDR and CDR2 is SFDVKD in the germline V gene. In nucleotides, the CDR3 is TGTGCCACCAGTTACAGTTCCTACAATGAGCAGTTCTTC. It is translated as CATSYSSYNEQFF.

In this sample, this clonotype turned up many times. The genes are TRBV7-8 and TRBJ1-1; D unclear. The CDR3 length is 12 residues. The germline V and J ends were trimmed by 8 bases and 3 bases, with 10 bases remaining between them. CDR1 is SGHVS and CDR2 is FQNEAQ in the germline V gene. In nucleotides, the CDR3 is TGTGCCAGCCGTACGGGAGACACTGAAGCTTTCTTT. Amino acid sequence: CASRTGDTEAFF.

About this clonotype: A much larger clone lies one base from this, so it may be a read error. The genes are TRBV20-1 and TRBJ2-7, with D hard to call. The CDR3 sequence is 13 residues long. Germline-derived CDR1 and CDR2 are DFQATT and SNEGSKA (reference sequence). The CDR3 DNA follows: TGCTGTGCTAGTGGGCTATTCTCCTACGAGCAGTACTTC. This codes for CCASGLFSYEQYF.

Comment on this clonotype: A clone one base away is much larger, so this may be a read error. The V call is TRBV5-1, the J call TRBJ2-6; 12 bases are shared with TRBD1. This CDR3 is 16 amino acids long. Germline CDR1 and CDR2: SGHRS and YFSETQ. CDR3 in amino acids: CASSWDRGPGANGLTF. CDR3 sequence (DNA): TGCGCCAGCAGCTGGGACAGGGGGCCTGGGGCCAACGGCCTGACTTTC. The entire variable domain, with the rest obtained from reference TRBV5-1 and TRBJ2-6, is as follows: KAGVTQTPRYLIKTRGQQVTLSCSPISGHRSVSWYQQTPGQGLQFLFEYFSETQRNKGNFPGRFSGRQFSNSRSEMNVSTLELGDSALYLCASSWDRGPGANGLTFGAGSRLTVL.

The table lists this clonotype with many counts. V and J are TRBV29-1 and TRBJ2-7, with 7 bases lining up with TRBD1. This CDR3 is built from 13 residues. The V and J ends lost 2 bases and 5 bases, in that order; junction bases with no gene match: 6. Germline V gives CDR1 SQVTM, CDR2 ANQGSEA. The CDR3 sequence: CSVERVTGNEQYF. The CDR3 DNA is TGCAGCGTTGAACGTGTGACAGGGAACGAGCAGTACTTC.

Many counts were recorded for this clonotype. This chain connects TRBV28 to TRBJ2-3; D may be TRBD1 or TRBD2 (5 bases each). The CDR3 sequence is 17 residues long. Per germline, CDR1 MDHEN and CDR2 SYDVKM. V was pared by 6 bases and J by 3 bases, with 22 bases between. CDR3 bases: TGTGCCAGCAGCTTTTATGTGGGGGACCAAAGGACAGATACGCAGTATTTT. Translation gives CASSFYVGDQRTDTQYF.

This clonotype was counted ten times or more. This chain links TRBV4-1 with TRBJ2-7; 11 nucleotides match TRBD1. The germline gives CDR1 MGHRA, CDR2 YSYEKL. V trimming: 2 bases; J trimming: 3 bases; junction bases outside the gene matches: 9. This CDR3 region has 17 residues. CDR3 in amino acids: CASSQSPGGTGGYEQYF. DNA for the CDR3: TGCGCCAGCAGCCAATCTCCCGGGGGGACAGGGGGCTACGAGCAGTACTTC.

At least ten counts were recorded for this clonotype. The chain links TRBV12-3 or TRBV12-4 to TRBJ2-7; the match to TRBD2 covers 8 bases. V was pared by 2 bases and J by 3 bases, with 6 bases of the junction left unmatched. This CDR3 is 15 amino acids long. CDR3 DNA sequence: TGTGCCAGCAGTTTACCGGCGGGAGGTGTCTACGAGCAGTACTTC. It yields the protein CASSLPAGGVYEQYF.

This clonotype was counted many times. The V and J genes are TRBV4-2 and TRBJ1-5, with D possibly matching TRBD1 (5 bases). The V end was cut by 3 bases, the J end by 2 bases, with 8 bases between. The CDR3 is 14 residues long. Germline assignment: CDR1 LGHNA and CDR2 YNFKEQ. The CDR3 region has the DNA TGTGCCAGCAGCCAGCTACAGGGCAATCAGCCCCAGCATTTT. This codes for CASSQLQGNQPQHF.

This clonotype was recorded many times. The V gene is TRBV6-5, the J gene TRBJ2-2; 7 nucleotides agree with TRBD2. Germline CDR1 MNHEY, CDR2 SVGAGI. This CDR3 has 15 amino acids. The V segment lost 4 bases and the J segment 3 bases; nucleotides outside the gene matches: 5. The CDR3 DNA is TGTGCCAGCAGTTTCGAGCGGGGTTACACCGGGGAGCTGTTTTTT. This codes for CASSFERGYTGELFF.

Many counts were recorded for this clonotype. The CDR3 region is CASHSPTGYTGELFF. The CDR3 region has the DNA TGTGCCAGCCATTCGCCCACAGGGTACACCGGGGAGCTGTTTTTT. This chain connects TRBV12-3 or TRBV12-4 to TRBJ2-2; possibly TRBD1 for D (6 bases). This CDR3 has 15 residues. Trimming pared 8 bases from V and 3 bases from J, leaving 16 bases between.

This clonotype was seen at least ten times. The genes are TRBV4-1 and TRBJ1-1; unclear D gene. This CDR3 has 16 residues. CDR1 is MGHRA and CDR2 is YSYEKL in the germline V gene. Between the trimmed V and J ends, which lost 3 bases and 7 bases, there was a span of 21 bases. The CDR3: CASSQSQGSFSFEAFF. In DNA form, the CDR3 reads TGCGCCAGCAGCCAGTCCCAAGGGAGCTTTTCCTTTGAAGCTTTCTTT.

This clonotype was seen at least ten times. CDR3 residues: CSARDLKRESYEQYF. In nucleotides, the CDR3 is TGCAGTGCTAGAGATCTGAAGCGGGAGTCCTACGAGCAGTACTTC. V and J are TRBV20-1 and TRBJ2-7, with 8 bases identical to TRBD2. This CDR3 is 15 amino acids long. The J segment lost 1 base and the V segment lost 0 bases, leaving 5 bases of the junction unmatched. Germline V gene lookup returns CDR1 DFQATT and CDR2 SNEGSKA (reference sequence).

This clonotype was picked up many times. This chain joins TRBV4-3 and TRBJ1-2; D gene uncertain. Germline lookup yields CDR1 LGHNA and CDR2 YSLEER. There are 12 residues in the CDR3. V was trimmed by 0 bases and J by 8 bases, leaving 7 bases between them. CDR3 sequence: CASSQDLVGYTF. The CDR3 region has the DNA TGCGCCAGCAGCCAAGATTTGGTAGGCTACACCTTC.

This clonotype was seen repeatedly, ten times or more. This chain links TRBV20-1 with TRBJ2-7; 11 nucleotides match TRBD1. V shed 1 base, J shed 3 bases, and the junction held 11 bases outside the gene matches. The CDR3 contains 17 residues. Germline values: CDR1 DFQATT, CDR2 SNEGSKA (reference sequence). The DNA for the CDR3 is TGCAGTGCTAGAGTAACCCTCGGACAGGGGGCGGTCTACGAGCAGTACTTC. Translating gives CSARVTLGQGAVYEQYF.

Many counts were recorded for this clonotype. The gene calls are TRBV28 and TRBJ2-3; the match to TRBD1 covers 8 bases. The CDR3 loop spans 13 amino acids. The germline CDR1 and CDR2 sequences are MDHEN and SYDVKM. V was pared by 8 bases and J by 3 bases, with 4 bases of the junction left unmatched. CDR3 in DNA: TGTGCCAGCTGGACAGGGTTAACAGATACGCAGTATTTT. Translated, it gives CASWTGLTDTQYF.

Many counts were recorded for this clonotype. V is TRBV29-1 and J is TRBJ2-7; TRBD1 agrees at 8 bases. CDR3 length: 13 residues. Losses at the gene ends were 6 bases for V and 1 base for J; bases not matched to a gene: 5. Germline CDR1 is SQVTM and CDR2 is ANQGSEA. The CDR3 here is CSVRGLQSYEQYF. In nucleotides, the CDR3 is TGCAGCGTCAGGGGGCTACAGTCCTACGAGCAGTACTTC.

This clonotype has ten or more counts. This CDR3 is CASRPGARVSYEQYF. The DNA of the CDR3 is TGTGCCAGCAGGCCGGGGGCCAGGGTCTCCTACGAGCAGTACTTC. V usage is TRBV12-3 or TRBV12-4 and J usage is TRBJ2-7; perhaps D is TRBD1 or TRBD2 (6 bases each). The V gene lost 6 bases and the J gene lost 0 bases, with 15 bases spanning the gap. This CDR3 is 15 amino acids long.

This clonotype was recorded at least ten times. The chain recombines TRBV20-1 with TRBJ1-6; D possibly corresponds to TRBD1 (5 bases). Looked up from germline, CDR1 is DFQATT and CDR2 is SNEGSKA (reference sequence). Between the trimmed V and J ends, which lost 3 bases and 9 bases, there was a span of 21 bases. This CDR3 contains 16 residues. The CDR3 coding sequence is TGCAGTGCTAGGTACAAAAGCCAGGGACGTTCTTCACCCCTCCACTTT. Translation: CSARYKSQGRSSPLHF.

This clonotype was found many times. The rearrangement joins TRBV5-1 to TRBJ2-2; no definite D call. This CDR3 comprises 14 residues. Between the trimmed V and J ends, which lost 4 bases and 6 bases, there was a span of 13 bases. Germline values: CDR1 SGHRS, CDR2 YFSETQ. The CDR3 DNA sequence: TGCGCCAGCAGCCCCCCCGGGCCCGCCGGGGAGCTGTTTTTT. Amino acid sequence: CASSPPGPAGELFF.

This clonotype was recorded at least ten times. This sequence joins TRBV6-4 and TRBJ2-2, with D hard to call. CDR1 MRHNA and CDR2 SNTAGT come from the germline V gene. The CDR3 has 13 amino acids. Trimming stripped 0 bases from V and 5 bases from J, with 4 bases between. CDR3 in amino acids: CASSDSTTGELFF. CDR3 DNA sequence: TGTGCCAGCAGTGACTCGACAACCGGGGAGCTGTTTTTT.

At least ten counts were recorded for this clonotype. The chain couples TRBV29-1 to TRBJ2-5, with D perhaps TRBD1 (5 bases). There are 13 residues in the CDR3. Germline V gene sequence: CDR1 SQVTM, CDR2 ANQGSEA. V shed 3 bases and J shed 1 base, with 9 bases lying between them. The CDR3 loop reads CSVDQGTQETQYF. The CDR3 nucleotides read TGCAGCGTTGATCAGGGAACCCAAGAGACCCAGTACTTC.

This clonotype appeared many times. The chain uses TRBV4-3 and TRBJ2-3; 8 positions match TRBD2. V was pared by 1 base and J by 6 bases, with 6 bases of the junction left unmatched. CDR3 length: 15 amino acids. From germline, CDR1 is LGHNA and CDR2 YSLEER. This chain's CDR3 is CASSQVGRAVDTQYF. The DNA for the CDR3 is TGCGCCAGCAGCCAAGTCGGGAGGGCCGTTGATACGCAGTATTTT.

V and J are TRBV19 and TRBJ2-5, with D hard to call. The V and J ends lost 6 bases and 5 bases respectively, with 16 bases between them. This CDR3 spans 14 amino acids. Germline CDR1 LNHDA, CDR2 SQIVND (reference sequence). The CDR3 DNA sequence: TGTGCCAGTAGCTACGCAGTCGGTCGGGAGACCCAGTACTTC. This codes for CASSYAVGRETQYF.